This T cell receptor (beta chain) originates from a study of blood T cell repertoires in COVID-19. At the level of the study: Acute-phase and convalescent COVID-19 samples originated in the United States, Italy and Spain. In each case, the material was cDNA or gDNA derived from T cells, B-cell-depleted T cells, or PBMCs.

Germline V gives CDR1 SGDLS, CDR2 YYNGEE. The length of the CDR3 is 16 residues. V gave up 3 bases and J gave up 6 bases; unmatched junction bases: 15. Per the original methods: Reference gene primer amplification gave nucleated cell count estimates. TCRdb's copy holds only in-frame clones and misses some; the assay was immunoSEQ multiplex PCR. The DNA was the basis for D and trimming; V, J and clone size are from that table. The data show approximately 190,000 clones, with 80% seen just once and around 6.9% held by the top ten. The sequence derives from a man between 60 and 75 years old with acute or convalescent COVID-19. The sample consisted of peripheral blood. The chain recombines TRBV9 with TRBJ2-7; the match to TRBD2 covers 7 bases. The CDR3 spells CASSGPLGGVSSEQYF. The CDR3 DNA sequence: TGTGCCAGCAGCGGACCTTTGGGGGGGGTCAGTTCCGAGCAGTACTTC. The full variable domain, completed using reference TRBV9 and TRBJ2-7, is DSGVTQTPKHLITATGQRVTLRCSPRSGDLSVYWYQQSLDQGLQFLIQYYNGEERAKGNILERFSAQQFPDLHSELNLSSLELGDSALYFCASSGPLGGVSSEQYFGPGTRLTVT.